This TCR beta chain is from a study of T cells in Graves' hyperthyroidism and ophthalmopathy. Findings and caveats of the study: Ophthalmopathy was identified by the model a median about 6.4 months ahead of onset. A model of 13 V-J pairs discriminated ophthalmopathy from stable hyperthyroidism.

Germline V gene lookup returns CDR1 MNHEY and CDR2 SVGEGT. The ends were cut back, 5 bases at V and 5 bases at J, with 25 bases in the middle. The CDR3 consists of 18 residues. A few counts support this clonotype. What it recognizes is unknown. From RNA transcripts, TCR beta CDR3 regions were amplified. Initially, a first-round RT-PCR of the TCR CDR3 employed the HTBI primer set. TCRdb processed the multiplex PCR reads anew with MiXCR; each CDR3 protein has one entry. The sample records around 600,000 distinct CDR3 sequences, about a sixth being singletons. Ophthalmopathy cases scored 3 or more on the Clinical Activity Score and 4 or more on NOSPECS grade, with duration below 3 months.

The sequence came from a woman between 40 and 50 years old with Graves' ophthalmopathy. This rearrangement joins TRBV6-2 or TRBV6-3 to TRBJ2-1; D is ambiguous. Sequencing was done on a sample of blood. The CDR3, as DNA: TGTGCCAGCAGTGCCCCCACCGGGTCAGCATCTACCCACAATGAGCAGTTCTTC. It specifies CASSAPTGSASTHNEQFF.